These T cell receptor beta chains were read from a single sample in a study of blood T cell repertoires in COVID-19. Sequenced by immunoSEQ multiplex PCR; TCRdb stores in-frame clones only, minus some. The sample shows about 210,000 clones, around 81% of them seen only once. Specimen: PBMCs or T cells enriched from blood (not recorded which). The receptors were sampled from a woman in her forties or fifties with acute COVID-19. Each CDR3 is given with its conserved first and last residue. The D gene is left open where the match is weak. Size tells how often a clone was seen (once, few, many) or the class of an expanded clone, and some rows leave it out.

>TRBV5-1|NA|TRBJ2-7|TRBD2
TGCGCCAGCAGCCTAGGACTAGCTGGGAACTACGAGCAGTACTTC
CASSLGLAGNYEQYF
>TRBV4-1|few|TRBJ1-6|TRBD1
TGCGCCAGCAGTGGGACAGGGAGCTCCTATAATTCACCCCTCCACTTT
CASSGTGSSYNSPLHF
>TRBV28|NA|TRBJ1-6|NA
TGTGCCAGCAGGGCGGGGAGGGCCCACTCCTATAATTCACCCCTCCACTTT
CASRAGRAHSYNSPLHF
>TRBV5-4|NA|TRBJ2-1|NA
TGTGCCAGCAGCCCCATCGAGCTAGATGAGCAGTTCTTC
CASSPIELDEQFF
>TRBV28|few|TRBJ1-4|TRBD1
TGTGCCAGCAGTCCCCCGGGACAGGGAATAGGAGGGGAAAAACTGTTTTTT
CASSPPGQGIGGEKLFF
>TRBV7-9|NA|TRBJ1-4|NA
TGTGCCAGCAGCTTAGGGGGGGTACTTGAAAAACTGTTTTTT
CASSLGGVLEKLFF
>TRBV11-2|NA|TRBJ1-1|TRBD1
TGTGCCAGCAGCTTAGAGGGTCGAACGGCCGGGACAGGGTGGAACACTGAAGCTTTCTTT
CASSLEGRTAGTGWNTEAFF
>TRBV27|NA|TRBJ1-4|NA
TGTGCCAGCAGTTTCTGGGGGCTGGGTGAAAAACTGTTTTTT
CASSFWGLGEKLFF
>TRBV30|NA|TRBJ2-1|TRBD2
TGTGCCTCCACAGCGGGAGGGCCATTGGATGAGCAGTTCTTC
CASTAGGPLDEQFF
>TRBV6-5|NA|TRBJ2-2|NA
TGTGCCAGCAGCCATCCAACAGGCGGGGAGCTGTTTTTT
CASSHPTGGELFF